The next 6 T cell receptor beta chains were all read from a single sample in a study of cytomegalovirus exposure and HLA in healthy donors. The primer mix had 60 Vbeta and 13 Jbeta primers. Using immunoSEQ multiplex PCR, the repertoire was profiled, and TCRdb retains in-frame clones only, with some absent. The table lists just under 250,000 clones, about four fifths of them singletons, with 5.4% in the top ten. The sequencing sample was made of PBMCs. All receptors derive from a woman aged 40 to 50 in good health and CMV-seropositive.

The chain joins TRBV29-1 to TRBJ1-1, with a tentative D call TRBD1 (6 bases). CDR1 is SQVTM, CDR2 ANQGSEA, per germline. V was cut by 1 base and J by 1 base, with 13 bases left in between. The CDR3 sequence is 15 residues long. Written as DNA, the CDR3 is TGCAGCGTTGAAGTGGGGGGGCCAAGGAACACTGAAGCTTTCTTT. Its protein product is CSVEVGGPRNTEAFF.

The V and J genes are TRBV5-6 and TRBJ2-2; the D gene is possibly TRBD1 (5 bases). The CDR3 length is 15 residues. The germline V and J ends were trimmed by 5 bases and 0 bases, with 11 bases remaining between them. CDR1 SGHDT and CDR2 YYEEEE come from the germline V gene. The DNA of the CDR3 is TGTGCCAGCAGTTGGGGCAGGACGAACACCGGGGAGCTGTTTTTT. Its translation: CASSWGRTNTGELFF.

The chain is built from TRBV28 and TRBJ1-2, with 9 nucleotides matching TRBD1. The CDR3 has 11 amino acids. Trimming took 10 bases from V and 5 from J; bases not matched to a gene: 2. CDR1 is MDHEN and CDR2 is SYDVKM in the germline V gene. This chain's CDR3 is CAIDRGYGYTF. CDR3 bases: TGTGCCATCGACAGGGGGTATGGCTACACCTTC.

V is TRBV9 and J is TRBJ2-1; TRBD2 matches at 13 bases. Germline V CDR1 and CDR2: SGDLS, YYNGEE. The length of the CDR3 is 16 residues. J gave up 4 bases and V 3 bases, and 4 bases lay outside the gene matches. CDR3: CASSGLAGGPYNEQFF. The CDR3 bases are TGTGCCAGCAGCGGACTAGCGGGGGGTCCGTACAATGAGCAGTTCTTC.

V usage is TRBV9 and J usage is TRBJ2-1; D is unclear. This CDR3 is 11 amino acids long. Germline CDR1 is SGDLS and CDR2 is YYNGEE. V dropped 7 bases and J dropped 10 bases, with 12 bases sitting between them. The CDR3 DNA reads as TGTGCCAGCGGCTCACTGAGGGAGCAGTTCTTC. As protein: CASGSLREQFF.

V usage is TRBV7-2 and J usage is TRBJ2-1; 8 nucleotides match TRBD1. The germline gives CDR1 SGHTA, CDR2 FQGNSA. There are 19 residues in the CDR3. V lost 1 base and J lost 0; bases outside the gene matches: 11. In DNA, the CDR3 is TGTGCCAGCAGCTTAGGGACAGGGAAAATCCCGAGCTCCTACAATGAGCAGTTCTTC. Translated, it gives CASSLGTGKIPSSYNEQFF.